The 23 T cell receptor beta chains below were found in one sample sequenced in a study of blood T cell repertoires in COVID-19. The protocol was immunoSEQ multiplex PCR, while the TCRdb copy is restricted to in-frame clones and leaves out a portion. The repertoire holds 250,000 to 300,000 clones, around 84% seen once, with approximately 4% in the top ten. The source material was PBMCs or T cells enriched from blood (not recorded which). Receptors were obtained from a man between 25 and 39 years old with acute COVID-19.

The chain has TRBV18 and TRBJ1-1; 9 bases line up with TRBD1. The V gene's germline CDR1 is KGHSH and CDR2 LQKENI. Trimming at V came to 7 bases and at J to 4 bases, leaving 7 bases not matched to a gene. The CDR3 runs 14 residues. The DNA of the CDR3 is TGTGCCAGCTATCTACAGGGGGCGCGCACTGAAGCTTTCTTT. This gives the protein CASYLQGARTEAFF.

The chain is built from TRBV14 and TRBJ2-4, with D unresolved. The V end was cut by 3 bases, the J end by 1 base, with 10 bases between. Germline V gene sequence: CDR1 SGHDN, CDR2 FVKESK. The CDR3 is 15 residues long. CDR3 DNA: TGTGCCAGCAGCCAGCTCCAGGTTGCCAAAAACATTCAGTACTTC. Protein product: CASSQLQVAKNIQYF.

The chain employs TRBV19 and TRBJ2-3, with a tentative D call TRBD1 (5 bases). This CDR3 is 14 amino acids long. The V and J ends lost 0 bases and 2 bases respectively, with 6 bases between them. CDR1 and CDR2 from the germline V gene are LNHDA and SQIVND (reference sequence). This CDR3 reads CASSIDRVTDTQYF. The CDR3, as DNA: TGTGCCAGTAGTATAGACAGGGTCACAGATACGCAGTATTTT.

The V gene is TRBV4-2, the J gene TRBJ2-1, with D tentatively TRBD2 (6 bases). Trimming stripped 4 bases from V and 0 bases from J, with 13 bases between. This CDR3 contains 16 residues. The germline V gene encodes CDR1 LGHNA and CDR2 YNFKEQ. CDR3 nucleotides: TGTGCCAGCAGCCCCGGGACTTTGAGCTCCTACAATGAGCAGTTCTTC. This encodes CASSPGTLSSYNEQFF.

This clone has only one observation. This sequence joins TRBV3-1 (or the pseudogene TRBV3-2) and TRBJ1-1, with 9 bases aligning to TRBD1. Trimming cost V 3 bases and J 6 bases; bases outside gene matches: 8. The CDR3 totals 15 residues. Germline CDR1 LGHDT, CDR2 YNNKEL (reference sequence). CDR3 loop: CASSHSDRGRAEAFF. CDR3 in DNA: TGTGCCAGCAGCCACTCTGACAGGGGGAGAGCTGAAGCTTTCTTT.

This chain joins TRBV2 and TRBJ2-3; tentatively, D is TRBD1 (5 bases). The length of the CDR3 is 12 residues. Trimming took 11 bases from V and 1 from J, leaving 10 bases between them. Germline V gives CDR1 SNHLY, CDR2 FYNNEI. DNA of the CDR3: TGTGCCCTCCAAGGGGGCACAGATACGCAGTATTTT. Translated, it gives CALQGGTDTQYF.

The J gene is TRBJ2-3, the V gene TRBV27; 9 nucleotides agree with TRBD2. This CDR3 spans 15 amino acids. CDR1 and CDR2 (germline): MNHEY, SMNVEV (reference sequence). J lost 8 bases, V lost 10 bases, and 16 bases had no gene match. DNA for the CDR3: TGTGCCACCCAAGGGAGCGGGAAGCGGGGGGCTACGCAGTATTTT. This gives the protein CATQGSGKRGATQYF.

This chain connects TRBV6-5 to TRBJ2-7, with D maybe TRBD2 (6 bases). The V gene lost 11 bases and the J gene lost 5 bases, with 13 bases spanning the gap. This CDR3 has 11 amino acids. Germline assignment: CDR1 MNHEY and CDR2 SVGAGI. The CDR3 sequence: CASRLDNEQYV. The CDR3 DNA sequence: TGTGCCTCCCGACTAGACAACGAGCAGTACGTC.

J is TRBJ2-1 and V is TRBV28, with D tentatively TRBD2 (7 bases). The CDR3 sequence is 15 residues long. Germline assignment: CDR1 MDHEN and CDR2 SYDVKM. Trimming removed 2 bases from V and 5 bases from J, with 13 bases in between. CDR3: CASSLGGAEDNEQFF. CDR3 in DNA: TGTGCCAGCAGTTTAGGGGGGGCGGAAGACAATGAGCAGTTCTTC.

V usage is TRBV11-2 and J usage is TRBJ2-5; 7 bases are a match to TRBD2. The V gene's germline CDR1 is SGHAT and CDR2 FQNNGV. V lost 1 base and J lost 5; bases outside the gene matches: 19. The CDR3 is 19 amino acids. The CDR3 DNA reads TGTGCCAGCAGCTTAGTCGGGAGGCGGGCGGGGCGGCCCGGGGAGACCCAGTACTTC. Translated, it gives CASSLVGRRAGRPGETQYF.

The genes are TRBV6-2 or TRBV6-3 and TRBJ1-2; 9 bases line up with TRBD1. V shed 4 bases and J 5 bases; nucleotides not matched to a gene: 11. Germline V gene lookup returns CDR1 MNHEY and CDR2 SVGEGT. The CDR3 contains 16 residues. This CDR3 reads CASSSRRDRETYGYTF. CDR3 DNA sequence: TGTGCCAGCAGTTCCAGACGGGACAGGGAGACATATGGCTACACCTTC.

The J gene is TRBJ1-2, the V gene TRBV2; the match to TRBD1 covers 8 bases. The CDR3 has 14 residues. J was trimmed by 2 bases and V by 2 bases; bases with no gene match: 1. The germline V gene has CDR1 SNHLY and CDR2 FYNNEI. The CDR3 sequence is CASSERTGNYGYTF. CDR3 coding DNA: TGTGCCAGCAGTGAAAGGACAGGGAACTATGGCTACACCTTC.

Comment on this clone: An end of the junction does not agree with germline; a read error may underlie this. The rearrangement links TRBV5-1 to TRBJ1-2, with a weak D call TRBD1 (5 bases). The CDR3 sequence is 14 residues long. Germline loops: CDR1 SGHRS, CDR2 YFSETQ. The CDR3 sequence is CASIYRPLNYGYTF. The DNA of the CDR3 is TGTGCCAGCATTTACAGGCCGCTTAACTATGGCTACACCTTC.

The chain links TRBV7-2 to TRBJ1-2; unclear D gene. The V end lost 5 bases, the J end lost 2 bases, and 12 bases lay between the germline ends. This CDR3 has 14 residues. CDR1 is SGHTA and CDR2 is FQGNSA in the germline V gene. The CDR3 region is CASSDMRANYGYTF. In DNA form, the CDR3 reads TGTGCCAGCAGCGATATGAGGGCAAACTATGGCTACACCTTC. Filled out from reference TRBV7-2 and TRBJ1-2, the complete variable domain reads GAGVSQSPSNKVTEKGKDVELRCDPISGHTALYWYRQSLGQGLEFLIYFQGNSAPDKSGLPSDRFSAERTGGSVSTLTIQRTQQEDSAVYLCASSDMRANYGYTFGSGTRLTVV.

The genes are TRBV5-1 and TRBJ1-6, with D uncertain. CDR3 length: 13 amino acids. Trimming cost V 4 bases and J 7 bases, with 9 bases left between them. Germline CDR1 reads SGHRS; CDR2 reads YFSETQ. CDR3 nucleotide sequence: TGCGCCAGCAGCGCGTCCCAAAATTCACCCCTCCACTTT. Translated: CASSASQNSPLHF.

CDR3: CASSFDGQSYGYTF. The DNA for the CDR3 is TGTGCCAGCAGTTTCGATGGACAGTCTTATGGCTACACCTTC. The chain recombines TRBV6-2 or TRBV6-3 with TRBJ1-2; perhaps TRBD1 as D (6 bases). The V end lost 4 bases, the J end lost 5 bases, and 14 bases lay between the germline ends. The CDR3 totals 14 residues. From germline, CDR1 is MNHEY and CDR2 SVGEGT.

This chain links TRBV28 with TRBJ1-5; weak D call: TRBD1 (5 bases). The germline gives CDR1 MDHEN, CDR2 SYDVKM. The V end was cut by 6 bases, the J end by 4 bases, with 13 bases between. The CDR3 length is 14 residues. CDR3 sequence (DNA): TGTGCCAGCAGCCGGGGGGGAGTGAATCAGCCCCAGCATTTT. This codes for CASSRGGVNQPQHF.

The chain joins TRBV6-6 to TRBJ1-4; weak D call: TRBD1 (5 bases). The CDR3 length is 15 residues. Trimming stripped 0 bases from V and 4 bases from J, with 9 bases between. Germline values: CDR1 MNHNY, CDR2 SVGAGI (reference sequence). The CDR3 DNA reads as TGTGCCAGCAGTTACTCGTCAGGGATTAATGAAAAACTGTTTTTT. It yields the protein CASSYSSGINEKLFF.

The genes are TRBV6-2 or TRBV6-3 and TRBJ2-5, with 11 bases that match TRBD1. V was pared by 5 bases and J by 5 bases, with 10 bases of the junction left unmatched. The CDR3 spans 16 residues. The germline CDR1 and CDR2 sequences are MNHEY and SVGEGT. The CDR3 coding sequence is TGTGCCAGCAGTCACCCGACGGACAGGGGGCAGGAGACCCAGTACTTC. Amino acid sequence: CASSHPTDRGQETQYF.

J is TRBJ1-3 and V is TRBV5-4, with TRBD1 as a possible D gene (6 bases). Germline CDR1 reads SGHNT; CDR2 reads YYREEE (reference sequence). V gave up 4 bases and J gave up 3 bases, with 17 bases separating them. There are 16 residues in the CDR3. Here the CDR3 DNA reads TGTGCCAGCAGCCGAGCGGGGGCCGTGAGTGGAAACACCATATATTTT. Amino acid sequence: CASSRAGAVSGNTIYF.

The chain employs TRBV10-2 and TRBJ2-1; TRBD2 matches at 16 bases. V lost 2 bases, J lost 8 bases, and 9 bases stayed unmatched. CDR3 length: 18 residues. CDR1 and CDR2 from the germline V gene are WSHSY and SAAADI. The CDR3: CASSEGTSGRALSDEQFF. The CDR3 DNA reads TGCGCCAGCAGTGAGGGGACTAGCGGGAGGGCCTTATCGGATGAGCAGTTCTTC.

This chain uses TRBV27 with TRBJ1-3, with 8 bases fitting TRBD1. The V gene end was trimmed by 9 bases and the J gene end by 6 bases; junction bases not matched to a gene: 7. This CDR3 has 13 amino acids. CDR1 and CDR2 from the germline V gene are MNHEY and SMNVEV (reference sequence). The CDR3 nucleotides read TGTGCCAGTGTGGACAGGGCTAAAAACACCATATATTTT. Amino acids: CASVDRAKNTIYF.

The V gene is TRBV6-5, the J gene TRBJ2-1; D might be TRBD1 (5 bases). CDR3 length: 13 residues. Trimming left V 6 bases short and J 5 bases short, with 11 bases between. Germline CDR1 MNHEY, CDR2 SVGAGI. Here the CDR3 DNA reads TGTGCCAGCAGCCAGGGTAGCCACAATGAGCAGTTCTTC. Amino acid sequence: CASSQGSHNEQFF.